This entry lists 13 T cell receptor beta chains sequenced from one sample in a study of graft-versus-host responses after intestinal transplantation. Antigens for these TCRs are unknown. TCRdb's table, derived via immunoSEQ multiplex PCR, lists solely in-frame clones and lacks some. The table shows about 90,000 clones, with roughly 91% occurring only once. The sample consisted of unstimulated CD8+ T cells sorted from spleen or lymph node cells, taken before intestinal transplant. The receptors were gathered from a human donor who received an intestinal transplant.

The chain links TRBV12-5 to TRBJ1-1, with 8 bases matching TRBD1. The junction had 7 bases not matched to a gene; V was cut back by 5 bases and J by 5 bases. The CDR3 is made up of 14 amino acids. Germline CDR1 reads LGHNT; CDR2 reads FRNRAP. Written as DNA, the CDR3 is TGTGCTAGTGGTCTAGACAGGGGAGTAACTGAAGCTTTCTTT. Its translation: CASGLDRGVTEAFF.

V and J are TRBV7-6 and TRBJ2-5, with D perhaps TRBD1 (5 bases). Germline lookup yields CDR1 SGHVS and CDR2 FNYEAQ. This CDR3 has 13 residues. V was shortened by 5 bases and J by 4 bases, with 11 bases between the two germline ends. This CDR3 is CASSPQGGETQYF. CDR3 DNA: TGTGCCAGCAGCCCCCAGGGTGGAGAGACCCAGTACTTC.

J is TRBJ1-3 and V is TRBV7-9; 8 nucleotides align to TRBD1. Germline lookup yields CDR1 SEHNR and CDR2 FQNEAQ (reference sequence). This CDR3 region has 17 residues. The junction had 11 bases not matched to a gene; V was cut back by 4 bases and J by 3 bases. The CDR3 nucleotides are TGTGCCAGCAGCTCAATGGACAGGGTGGATTATGGAAACACCATATATTTT. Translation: CASSSMDRVDYGNTIYF.

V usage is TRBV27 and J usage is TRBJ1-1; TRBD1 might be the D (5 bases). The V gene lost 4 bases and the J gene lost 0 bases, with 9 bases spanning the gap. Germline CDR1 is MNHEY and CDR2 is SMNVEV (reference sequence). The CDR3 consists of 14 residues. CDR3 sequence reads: CASSSRVLNTEAFF. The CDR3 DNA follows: TGTGCCAGCAGTTCCAGGGTTTTGAACACTGAAGCTTTCTTT.

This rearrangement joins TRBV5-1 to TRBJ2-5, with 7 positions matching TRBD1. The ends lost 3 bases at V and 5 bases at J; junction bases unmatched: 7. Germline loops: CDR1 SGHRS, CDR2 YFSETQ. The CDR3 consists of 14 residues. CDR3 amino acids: CASSSGQSGETQYF. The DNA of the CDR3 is TGCGCCAGCAGCTCGGGACAGTCGGGGGAGACCCAGTACTTC.

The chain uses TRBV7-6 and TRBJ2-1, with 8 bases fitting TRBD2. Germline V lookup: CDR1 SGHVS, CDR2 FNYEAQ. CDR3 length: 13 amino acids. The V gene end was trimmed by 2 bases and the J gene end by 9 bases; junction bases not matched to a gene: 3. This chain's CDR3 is CASSLSGGSEQFF. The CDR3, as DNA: TGTGCCAGCAGCTTAAGCGGGGGCAGTGAGCAGTTCTTC.

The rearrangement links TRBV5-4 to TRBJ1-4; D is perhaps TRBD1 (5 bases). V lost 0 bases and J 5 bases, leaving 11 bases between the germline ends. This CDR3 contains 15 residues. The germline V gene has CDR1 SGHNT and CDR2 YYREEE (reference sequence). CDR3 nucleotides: TGTGCCAGCAGCTTGGATGGCAGGGTGAATGAAAAACTGTTTTTT. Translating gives CASSLDGRVNEKLFF.

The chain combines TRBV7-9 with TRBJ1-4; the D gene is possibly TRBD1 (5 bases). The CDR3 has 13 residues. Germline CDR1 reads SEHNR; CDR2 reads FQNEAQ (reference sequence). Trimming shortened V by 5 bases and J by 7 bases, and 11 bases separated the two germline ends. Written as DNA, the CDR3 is TGTGCCAGCAGCCAGATGGGACTTGAAAAACTGTTTTTT. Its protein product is CASSQMGLEKLFF.

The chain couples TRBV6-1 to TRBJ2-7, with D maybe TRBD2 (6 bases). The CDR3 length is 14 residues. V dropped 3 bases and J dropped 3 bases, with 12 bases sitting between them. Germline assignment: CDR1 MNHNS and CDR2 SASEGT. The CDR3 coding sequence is TGTGCCAGCAGTGACGACGGACTATTCTACGAGCAGTACTTC. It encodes CASSDDGLFYEQYF.

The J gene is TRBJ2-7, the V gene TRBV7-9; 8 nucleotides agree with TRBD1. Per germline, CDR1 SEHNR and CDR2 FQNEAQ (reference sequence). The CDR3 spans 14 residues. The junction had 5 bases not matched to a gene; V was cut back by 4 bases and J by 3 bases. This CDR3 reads CASSSRDRSYEQYF. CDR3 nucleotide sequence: TGTGCCAGCAGCTCTCGGGACAGGAGCTACGAGCAGTACTTC.

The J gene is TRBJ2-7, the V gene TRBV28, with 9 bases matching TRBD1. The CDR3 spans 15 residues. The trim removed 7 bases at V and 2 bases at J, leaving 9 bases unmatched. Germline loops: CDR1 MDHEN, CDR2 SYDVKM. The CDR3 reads CASTLQGDRAYEQYF. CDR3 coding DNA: TGTGCCAGCACGCTCCAGGGGGACAGGGCCTACGAGCAGTACTTC.

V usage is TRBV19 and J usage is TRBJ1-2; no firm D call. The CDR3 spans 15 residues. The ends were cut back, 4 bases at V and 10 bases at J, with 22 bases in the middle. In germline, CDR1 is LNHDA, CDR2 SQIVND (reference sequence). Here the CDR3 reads CASSRGQVTSYDYTF. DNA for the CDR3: TGTGCCAGTAGTAGAGGGCAGGTCACCTCTTACGACTACACCTTC.

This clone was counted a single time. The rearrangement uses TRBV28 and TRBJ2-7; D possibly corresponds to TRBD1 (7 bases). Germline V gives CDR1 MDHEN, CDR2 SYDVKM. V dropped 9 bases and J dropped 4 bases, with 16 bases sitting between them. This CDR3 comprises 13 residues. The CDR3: CASVRTGLYEQYF. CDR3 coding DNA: TGTGCCAGTGTACGGACAGGACTATACGAGCAGTACTTC.